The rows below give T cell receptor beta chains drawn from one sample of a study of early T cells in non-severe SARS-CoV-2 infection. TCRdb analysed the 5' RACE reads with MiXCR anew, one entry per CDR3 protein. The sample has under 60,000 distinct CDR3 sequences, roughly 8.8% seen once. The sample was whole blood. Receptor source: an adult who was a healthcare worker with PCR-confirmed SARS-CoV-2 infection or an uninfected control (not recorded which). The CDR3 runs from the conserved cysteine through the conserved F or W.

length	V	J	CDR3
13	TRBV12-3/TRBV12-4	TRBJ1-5	CASSPAADQPQHF
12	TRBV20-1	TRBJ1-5	CSATRGNQPQHF
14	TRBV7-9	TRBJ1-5	CASSLVGSDQPQHF
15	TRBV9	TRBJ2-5	CASSVGWDGQETQYF
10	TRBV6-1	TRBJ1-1	CATFDVEAFF
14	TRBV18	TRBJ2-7	CASSPRTPVVEQYF
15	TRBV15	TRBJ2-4	CATSRGGATNPIQYF
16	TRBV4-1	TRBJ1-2	CASSQDLRGRGYGYTF
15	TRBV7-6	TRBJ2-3	CASSSRLAGADTQYF
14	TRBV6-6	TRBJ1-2	CASTIGGFNYGYTF
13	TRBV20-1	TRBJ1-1	CSAWAQENTEAFF
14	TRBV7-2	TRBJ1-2	CASSLEVANYGYTF
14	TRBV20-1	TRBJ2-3	CSARGLAATDTQYF
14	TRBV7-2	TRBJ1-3	CASSLHGSGNTIYF
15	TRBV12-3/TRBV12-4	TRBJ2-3	CASSPEGAQADTQYF